A few counts support the clone carrying this T cell receptor beta chain. As yet, its antigen is unknown. J lost 7 bases, V lost 7 bases, and 11 bases had no gene match. Germline CDR1 is SQVTM and CDR2 is ANQGSEA. The CDR3 loop spans 15 amino acids. This sample is drawn from a study of blood T cells in healthy people across ages. Primers used in a second PCR of about 6 to 11 cycles were a sample-barcoded 5' primer and a J-beta primer mix. The template-switch adaptor, which had 12 random nucleotides, put a tag on each cDNA molecule. TCRdb independently ran MiXCR on the 5' RACE reads; one entry per CDR3 protein. The data contain 800,000 or so distinct CDR3 sequences, 35% to 50% of them seen just once; the ten biggest clones take up roughly 18%. Isolating PBMCs gave at least 6.5 million of these cells per sample. Findings of the study overall: Age advanced and TCR beta diversity per million T cells fell, roughly linearly.

Sequencing was performed on blood. This receptor was obtained from a man aged 80 or over in good health. The chain recombines TRBV29-1 with TRBJ2-2; TRBD2 matches 11 bases. In DNA, the CDR3 is TGCAGCGGTCCAGCGGGACTAGCGGCGATCGGGGAGCTGTTTTTT. Residues: CSGPAGLAAIGELFF.